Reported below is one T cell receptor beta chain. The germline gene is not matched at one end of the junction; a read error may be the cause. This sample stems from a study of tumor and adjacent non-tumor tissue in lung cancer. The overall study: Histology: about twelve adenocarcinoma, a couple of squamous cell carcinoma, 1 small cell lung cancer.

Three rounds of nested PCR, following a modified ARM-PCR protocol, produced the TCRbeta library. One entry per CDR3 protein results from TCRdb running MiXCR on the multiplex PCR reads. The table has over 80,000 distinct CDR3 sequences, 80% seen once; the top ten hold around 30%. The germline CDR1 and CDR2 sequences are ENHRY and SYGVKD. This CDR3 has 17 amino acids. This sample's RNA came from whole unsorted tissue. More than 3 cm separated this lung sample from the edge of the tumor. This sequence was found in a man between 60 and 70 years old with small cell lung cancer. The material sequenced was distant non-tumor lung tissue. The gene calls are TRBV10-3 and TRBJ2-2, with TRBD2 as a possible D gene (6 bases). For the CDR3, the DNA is TGTCCCATCAGTGAAAGCTCAGGACTAACGGGAGCCGTGGAGCTGTTTTTT. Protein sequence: CPISESSGLTGAVELFF.